This T cell receptor (beta chain) is drawn from a study of T cells after yellow fever vaccination. Study-wide context: It was SMART-Seq v4 Ultra Low Input that prepared the fractions with low cell numbers.

Points from the study as a whole: Post-booster repertoires contained most primary-vaccination clones again (96% CD4, 88% CD8). Overall, a small share of clonotypes was seen in both CD4 and CD8 compartments.

One entry per CDR3 protein results from TCRdb running MiXCR on the 5' RACE reads. There are some 99,000 distinct CDR3 sequences in the sample; roughly 5.8% occur only once, and roughly 39% lies in the top ten. This clonotype appeared many times. The antigen remains undetermined. V was pared by 0 bases and J by 2 bases, with 13 bases of the junction left unmatched. CDR3 length: 20 residues. Per germline, CDR1 LGHNA and CDR2 YNFKEQ. The sequencing here drew on CD8+ T cells sorted from PBMCs, taken 10 days after the yellow fever booster vaccination. The chain carries TRBV4-2 and TRBJ2-4; 10 nucleotides line up with TRBD2. The clonotype comes from a young man who received the YFV17D yellow fever vaccine. CDR3 sequence: CASSQEGERGGHPTKNIQYF. The CDR3 bases are TGTGCCAGCAGCCAAGAAGGGGAGCGGGGGGGCCACCCGACCAAAAACATTCAGTACTTC.